This T cell receptor beta chain was identified in a study of CD8+ T cells in alopecia areata. Germline V gives CDR1 LGHNT, CDR2 FRNRAP. The CDR3 runs to 13 residues. The V end lost 0 bases, the J end lost 4 bases, and 4 bases lay between the germline ends. Investigators isolated RNA and reverse transcribed it into cDNA to act as the sequencing template. Data came from immunoSEQ multiplex PCR; TCRdb stores just in-frame clones and leaves some out. The sample records roughly 250,000 clones, 67% being singletons. The chain uses TRBV12-5 and TRBJ1-5, with D hard to call. This specimen was CD4+ T cells sorted from blood, taken at week 0. This receptor was obtained from a human donor with alopecia areata. The CDR3 protein is CASGLVLNQPQHF. CDR3 bases: TGTGCTAGTGGTTTGGTACTGAATCAGCCCCAGCATTTT.